These 25 T cell receptor beta chains originate from one sample sequenced in a study of tumor and adjacent non-tumor tissue in lung cancer. Three rounds of nested PCR, following a modified ARM-PCR protocol, produced the TCRbeta library. TCRdb re-analysed the multiplex PCR reads in MiXCR, keeping a single row per CDR3 protein. This sample carries 45,000 to 65,000 distinct CDR3 sequences, 74% of them seen once, and the ten largest clones take approximately 23%. This sample's RNA came from whole unsorted tissue. The normal lung tissue was taken more than 3 cm from the tumor edge. Input material: distant non-tumor lung tissue. The receptors derive from a woman aged 60-75 years with non-small cell lung cancer.

The chain is built from TRBV5-1 and TRBJ1-5; TRBD1 matches at 9 bases. The CDR3 runs to 14 residues. Per the germline V gene, CDR1 is SGHRS and CDR2 is YFSETQ. Trimming cost V 4 bases and J 6 bases; bases outside gene matches: 5. The CDR3 region is CASSEDRGSQPQHF. The CDR3 DNA sequence: TGCGCCAGCAGCGAAGACAGGGGGAGTCAGCCCCAGCATTTT.

This rearrangement joins TRBV11-1 to TRBJ2-1; D remains ambiguous. Germline CDR1 and CDR2: SGHAT and FQDESV (reference sequence). The CDR3 contains 13 residues. Deletions cut 5 bases from V and 6 bases from J, with 11 bases between. The CDR3 spells CASSTVGPNEQFF. The CDR3 DNA is TGTGCCAGCAGCACTGTCGGGCCCAATGAGCAGTTCTTC.

Notes on this clonotype: A much larger clonotype is one base distant, so this may be a read error. The V gene is TRBV20-1, the J gene TRBJ2-5, with 13 positions matching TRBD2. Germline lookup yields CDR1 DFQATT and CDR2 SNEGSKA (reference sequence). This CDR3 contains 13 residues. V lost 6 bases, J lost 5 bases, and 3 bases stayed unmatched. In DNA form, the CDR3 reads TGCAGTGCACGGGGACTAGCGGGGGAGACCCAGTACTTC. Translation: CSARGLAGETQYF.

Points on this clonotype: Since the CDR3 does not end with the conserved phenylalanine or tryptophan, this likely comes from a read error. The V call is TRBV28, the J call TRBJ2-4; no clear D gene. The germline V gene encodes CDR1 MDHEN and CDR2 SYDVKM. The CDR3 runs to 17 residues. CDR3 DNA: TGTGTCAGCAGCTTACCCGACTCTGGAATAGCCAAAAACATTCAGTACTCC. Its translation is CVSSLPDSGIAKNIQYS.

The chain couples TRBV6-2 or TRBV6-3 to TRBJ2-4; D not certain. The CDR3 sequence is 13 residues long. Germline V lookup: CDR1 MNHEY, CDR2 SVGEGT. V was shortened by 2 bases and J by 6 bases, with 8 bases between the two germline ends. The CDR3 region is CASSYDVPNIQYF. As DNA, the CDR3 is TGTGCCAGCAGTTACGACGTACCAAACATTCAGTACTTC.

The gene calls are TRBV29-1 and TRBJ1-2, with D perhaps TRBD1 (5 bases). The CDR3 spans 14 residues. From germline, CDR1 is SQVTM and CDR2 ANQGSEA. V was trimmed by 3 bases and J by 8 bases, leaving 19 bases between them. CDR3 sequence (DNA): TGCAGCGTTGATACGGCCAACCTGGGGCCCGGCTACACCTTC. Protein product: CSVDTANLGPGYTF. Drawing the rest from reference TRBV29-1 and TRBJ1-2, the complete variable domain is SAVISQKPSRDICQRGTSLTIQCQVDSQVTMMFWYRQQPGQSLTLIATANQGSEATYESGFVIDKFPISRPNLTFSTLTVSNMSPEDSSIYLCSVDTANLGPGYTFGSGTRLTVV.

The V and J genes are TRBV10-3 and TRBJ2-3, with 12 bases that match TRBD2. This CDR3 has 19 residues. V was pared by 5 bases and J by 0 bases, with 12 bases of the junction left unmatched. Per the germline V gene, CDR1 is ENHRY and CDR2 is SYGVKD. The CDR3 DNA is TGTGCCATCAGTAGTTCTAGCGGGAGGGCCGATGGAAGCACAGATACGCAGTATTTT. Amino acids: CAISSSSGRADGSTDTQYF.

The chain joins TRBV6-5 to TRBJ2-5, with TRBD1 identical over 10 bases. CDR1 is MNHEY, CDR2 SVGAGI, per germline. This CDR3 has 14 residues. The DNA for the CDR3 is TGTACCGGCAGTCGGACAGGGGGTCAAAAGTCCCAGTACTTC. Translated: CTGSRTGGQKSQYF.

Note on this clonotype: Because the CDR3 is missing its conserved closing phenylalanine or tryptophan, this is likely a read error. The DNA is omitted, as the CDR3 cannot be located on it reliably, and the CDR3 follows TCRdb's listing. This sequence joins TRBV11-2 and TRBJ2-5; TRBD1 is the table's D call, not checked against the DNA. Germline CDR1 reads SGHAT; CDR2 reads FQNNGV. Both ends counted, the CDR3 spans 14 residues. The CDR3 sequence: CASSPQGDQETQCL.

Of note for this clonotype: The missing conserved phenylalanine or tryptophan at the end of this CDR3 makes a read error likely. It is unclear where the CDR3 begins or ends on the DNA, so no DNA is shown, and the CDR3 is as TCRdb lists it. The V gene is TRBV14, the J gene TRBJ1-2. The germline gives CDR1 SGHDN, CDR2 FVKESK. With termini counted, the CDR3 has 16 amino acids. The CDR3 spells CASSQARGGWGVGYTY.

This clonotype came up many times. This may be a read error: a much more frequent sequence differs by one nucleotide. The CDR3 DNA reads TGCAGCGCCAGAATTGATGAGCAGTCCTTC. Its protein is CSARIDEQSF. V is TRBV29-1 and J is TRBJ2-1, with D unresolved. CDR3 length: 10 amino acids. Looked up from germline, CDR1 is SQVTM and CDR2 is ANQGSEA.

A note on this clonotype: Possible read error: a much larger clone is one base away. This chain connects TRBV12-3 or TRBV12-4 to TRBJ1-2; 7 bases line up with TRBD1. There are 16 residues in the CDR3. CDR3 sequence (DNA): TGTACCAGCAGTATTTCCGGGACAGCAGCTAACTATGGCTACACCTTC. Translating it yields CTSSISGTAANYGYTF.

This clonotype has just one count. An end of the junction differs from the germline gene, which may be a read error. The rearrangement uses TRBV5-1 and TRBJ2-3; D is undetermined. Per the germline V gene, CDR1 is SGHRS and CDR2 is YFSETQ. The CDR3 has 16 amino acids. CDR3 DNA sequence: TGCGCCAGCAGCTTGCTAGACCGACCGGGCACAGATACGCGGTATTTT. It yields the protein CASSLLDRPGTDTRYF.

In this sample, this clonotype turned up once. Germline is not matched at one junction end, which may reflect a read error. The chain combines TRBV11-2 with TRBJ2-1; no reliable D call. This CDR3 has 11 amino acids. Germline V CDR1 and CDR2: SGHAT, FQNNGV. CDR3 protein: CASSPQYEQSF. CDR3 bases: TGCGCCAGCAGCCCCCAGTATGAGCAGTCCTTC. The variable domain in full, completed from reference TRBV11-2 and TRBJ2-1, reads EAGVAQSPRYKIIEKRQSVAFWCNPISGHATLYWYQQILGQGPKLLIQFQNNGVVDDSQLPKDRFSAERLKGVDSTLKIQPAKLEDSAVYLCASSPQYEQSFGPGTRLTVL.

The gene calls are TRBV6-6 and TRBJ2-4; D is ambiguous. The V gene's germline CDR1 is MNHNY and CDR2 SVGAGI (reference sequence). The CDR3 covers 14 residues. V dropped 6 bases and J dropped 3 bases, with 12 bases sitting between them. DNA for the CDR3: TGTGCCAGCAGAGATGGCACTAACAAAAACATTCAGTACTTC. It yields the protein CASRDGTNKNIQYF.

As concerns this clonotype: The junction and the germline gene differ at one end; a read error may be behind it. This chain joins TRBV4-3 and TRBJ2-3; D unresolved. Germline CDR1 LGHNA, CDR2 YSLEER. The CDR3 extends over 15 amino acids. In DNA form, the CDR3 reads TGCGCCAGCAGCCAAGAAGGAAGAAGCATAGATACGCAGTATTTT. Translated: CASSQEGRSIDTQYF.

Points on this clonotype: The junction departs from germline at one end; a sequencing error may be responsible. This chain joins TRBV12-3 or TRBV12-4 and TRBJ2-7; D is possibly TRBD2 (6 bases). The CDR3 runs 14 residues. The CDR3: CASNSLGGTCEEYF. Here the CDR3 DNA reads TGTGCCAGCAATTCTCTGGGGGGAACCTGCGAGGAGTACTTC.

On this clonotype: At one boundary the junction diverges from the germline segment, which might be a read error. The chain couples TRBV4-3 to TRBJ2-3, with 7 bases aligning to TRBD2. There are 17 residues in the CDR3. The germline V gene encodes CDR1 LGHNA and CDR2 YSLEER. The CDR3 protein is CASSPNAGRGATYTQYF. CDR3 DNA: TGCGCCAGCAGCCCGAATGCGGGGAGGGGAGCCACATATACGCAGTATTTT.

The sample holds many counts of this clonotype. This could be a read error, since a much larger clone is one nucleotide away. The chain combines TRBV4-3 with TRBJ2-5; 11 bases agree with TRBD2. V gave up 3 bases and J gave up 4 bases; unmatched junction bases: 13. Per the germline V gene, CDR1 is LGHNA and CDR2 is YSLEER. The CDR3 runs to 18 residues. CDR3 sequence (DNA): TGCGCCAGCAGCCATGATGCCCTAGCGGGAGGTGTGGGAGAGACCCAGTACTTC. Protein sequence: CASSHDALAGGVGETQYF.

Worth noting for this clonotype: The junction shows a germline mismatch at one end, possibly a read error. This sequence joins TRBV11-3 and TRBJ2-3, with 7 bases that match TRBD2. This CDR3 is built from 18 residues. Germline V gene sequence: CDR1 SGHNT, CDR2 YENEEA. CDR3 nucleotides: TGTGCCAGCAGCTTAGATCAGGATGGCGGGGGTACCACAGATATGCAGTATTTT. Its protein product is CASSLDQDGGGTTDMQYF.

Concerning this clonotype itself: One end of the junction varies from germline; a read error may be responsible. The chain joins TRBV6-1 to TRBJ1-2; 9 bases are shared with TRBD1. Per the germline V gene, CDR1 is MNHNS and CDR2 is SASEGT. The CDR3 loop spans 15 amino acids. CDR3 nucleotide sequence: TGTGTCAGCAGTGACCGGGACAGGGCACACCATGGCTACACCTTC. Its protein is CVSSDRDRAHHGYTF.

The chain carries TRBV4-3 and TRBJ2-7, with D possibly being TRBD1 (6 bases). V was shortened by 0 bases and J by 3 bases, with 12 bases between the two germline ends. Germline V CDR1 and CDR2: LGHNA, YSLEER. This CDR3 region has 15 residues. This CDR3 reads CASSQEVVGGYEQYF. DNA for the CDR3: TGCGCCAGCAGCCAAGAAGTAGTAGGGGGCTACGAGCAGTACTTC.

Of note for this clonotype: Without the conserved terminal phenylalanine or tryptophan, this CDR3 likely stems from a read error. V gene TRBV7-2 combines with J gene TRBJ2-7; TRBD2 matches 12 bases. Germline-derived CDR1 and CDR2 are SGHTA and FQGNSA. CDR3 length: 15 residues. CDR3 loop: CVSTTGLAGSYEQYL. The CDR3, as DNA: TGTGTCAGCACCACAGGACTAGCGGGGTCCTACGAGCAGTACTTA.

This clonotype is categorized as medium-sized. This chain joins TRBV11-2 and TRBJ1-6; 7 bases line up with TRBD1. Germline values: CDR1 SGHAT, CDR2 FQNNGV. The J segment lost 7 bases and the V segment lost 4 bases, leaving 4 bases of the junction unmatched. There are 14 residues in the CDR3. In DNA, the CDR3 is TGTGCCAGCAGCTCCAGGGGGGAAAATTCACCCCTCCACTTT. Amino acid sequence: CASSSRGENSPLHF.

The V gene is TRBV4-3, the J gene TRBJ2-7; D might be TRBD1 (6 bases). Trimming stripped 0 bases from V and 6 bases from J, with 18 bases between. This CDR3 contains 16 residues. Germline CDR1 and CDR2: LGHNA and YSLEER. CDR3: CASSQDDRAGVREQYF. The CDR3 DNA is TGCGCCAGCAGCCAAGACGATAGGGCAGGGGTCCGCGAGCAGTACTTC.